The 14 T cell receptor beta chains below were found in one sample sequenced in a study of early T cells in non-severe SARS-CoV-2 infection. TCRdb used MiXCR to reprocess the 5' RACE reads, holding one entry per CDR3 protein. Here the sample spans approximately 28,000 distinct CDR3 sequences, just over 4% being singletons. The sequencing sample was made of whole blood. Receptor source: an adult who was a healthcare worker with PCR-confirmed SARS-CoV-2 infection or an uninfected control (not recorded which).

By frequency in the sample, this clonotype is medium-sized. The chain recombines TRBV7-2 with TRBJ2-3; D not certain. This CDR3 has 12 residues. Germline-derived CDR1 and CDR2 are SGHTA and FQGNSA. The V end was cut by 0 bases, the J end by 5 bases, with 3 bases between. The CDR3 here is CASSLAIDTQYF. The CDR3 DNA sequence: TGTGCCAGCAGCTTAGCCATAGATACGCAGTATTTT.

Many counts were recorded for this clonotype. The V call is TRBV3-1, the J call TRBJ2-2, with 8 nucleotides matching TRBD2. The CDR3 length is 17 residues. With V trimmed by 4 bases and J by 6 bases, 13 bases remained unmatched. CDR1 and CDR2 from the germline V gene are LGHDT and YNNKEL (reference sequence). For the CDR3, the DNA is TGTGCCAGCAGCCGACCTATAGCGGGACTGGGGGCCGGGGAGCTGTTTTTT. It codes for CASSRPIAGLGAGELFF.

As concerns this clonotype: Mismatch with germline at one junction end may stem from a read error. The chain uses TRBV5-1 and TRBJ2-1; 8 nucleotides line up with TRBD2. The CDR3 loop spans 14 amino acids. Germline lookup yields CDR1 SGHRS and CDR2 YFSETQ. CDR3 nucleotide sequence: TGCGCCAGCAGCTTGGCGGGAGGGTACATTGAGCAGTTCTTC. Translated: CASSLAGGYIEQFF. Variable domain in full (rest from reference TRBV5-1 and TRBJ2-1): KAGVTQTPRYLIKTRGQQVTLSCSPISGHRSVSWYQQTPGQGLQFLFEYFSETQRNKGNFPGRFSGRQFSNSRSEMNVSTLELGDSALYLCASSLAGGYIEQFFGPGTRLTVL.

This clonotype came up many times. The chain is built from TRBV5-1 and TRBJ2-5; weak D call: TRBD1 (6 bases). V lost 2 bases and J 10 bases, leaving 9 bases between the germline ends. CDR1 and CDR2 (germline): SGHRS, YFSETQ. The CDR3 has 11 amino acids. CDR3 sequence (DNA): TGCGCCAGCAGCTTCCGGGACAACCAGTACTTC. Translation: CASSFRDNQYF.

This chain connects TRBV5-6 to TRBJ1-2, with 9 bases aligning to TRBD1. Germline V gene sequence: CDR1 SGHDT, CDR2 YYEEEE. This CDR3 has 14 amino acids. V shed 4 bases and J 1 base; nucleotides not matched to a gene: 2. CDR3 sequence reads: CASSPTGGNYGYTF. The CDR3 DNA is TGTGCCAGCAGCCCGACAGGGGGTAACTATGGCTACACCTTC. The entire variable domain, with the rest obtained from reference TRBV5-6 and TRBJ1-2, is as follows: DAGVTQSPTHLIKTRGQQVTLRCSPKSGHDTVSWYQQALGQGPQFIFQYYEEEERQRGNFPDRFSGHQFPNYSSELNVNALLLGDSALYLCASSPTGGNYGYTFGSGTRLTVV.

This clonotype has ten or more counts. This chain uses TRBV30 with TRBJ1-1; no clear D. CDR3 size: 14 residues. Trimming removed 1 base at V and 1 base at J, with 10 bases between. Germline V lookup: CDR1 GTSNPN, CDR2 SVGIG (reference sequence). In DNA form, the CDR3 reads TGTGCCTGGAGTGACACCCCGCGGAACACTGAAGCTTTCTTT. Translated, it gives CAWSDTPRNTEAFF.

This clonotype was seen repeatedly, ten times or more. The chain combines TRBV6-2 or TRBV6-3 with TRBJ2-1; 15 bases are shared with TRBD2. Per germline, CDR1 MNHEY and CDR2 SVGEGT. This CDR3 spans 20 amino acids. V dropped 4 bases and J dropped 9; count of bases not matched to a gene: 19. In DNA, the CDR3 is TGTGCCAGCAGTTCCCCTAGGACTAGCGGGAGGGCATGGTCTGCAACTGAGCAGTTCTTC. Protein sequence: CASSSPRTSGRAWSATEQFF.

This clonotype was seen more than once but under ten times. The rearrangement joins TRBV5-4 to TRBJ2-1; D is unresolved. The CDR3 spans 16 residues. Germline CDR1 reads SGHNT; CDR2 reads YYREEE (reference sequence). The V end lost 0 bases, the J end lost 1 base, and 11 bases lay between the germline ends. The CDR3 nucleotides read TGTGCCAGCAGCTTGGGTGGGTTAAAGTCCTACAATGAGCAGTTCTTC. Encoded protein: CASSLGGLKSYNEQFF.

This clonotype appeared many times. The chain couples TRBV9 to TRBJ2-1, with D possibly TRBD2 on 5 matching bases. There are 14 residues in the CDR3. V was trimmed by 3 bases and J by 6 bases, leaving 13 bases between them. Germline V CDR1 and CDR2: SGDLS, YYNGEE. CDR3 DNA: TGTGCCAGCAGCGCCACTAGATCGAGCAATGAGCAGTTCTTC. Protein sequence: CASSATRSSNEQFF.

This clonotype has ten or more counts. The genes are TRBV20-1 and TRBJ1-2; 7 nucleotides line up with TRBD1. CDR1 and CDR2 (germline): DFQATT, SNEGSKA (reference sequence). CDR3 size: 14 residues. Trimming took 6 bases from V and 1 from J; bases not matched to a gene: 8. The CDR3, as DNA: TGCAGTGCCCCGGACAGGATGGGTAACTATGGCTACACCTTC. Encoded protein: CSAPDRMGNYGYTF.

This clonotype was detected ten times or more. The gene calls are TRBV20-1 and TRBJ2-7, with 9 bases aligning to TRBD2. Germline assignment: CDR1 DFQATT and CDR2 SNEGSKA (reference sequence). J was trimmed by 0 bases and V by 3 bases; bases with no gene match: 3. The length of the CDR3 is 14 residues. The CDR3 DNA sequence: TGCAGTGCTAGCGATAGCGGGAGCTCCTACGAGCAGTACTTC. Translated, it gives CSASDSGSSYEQYF.

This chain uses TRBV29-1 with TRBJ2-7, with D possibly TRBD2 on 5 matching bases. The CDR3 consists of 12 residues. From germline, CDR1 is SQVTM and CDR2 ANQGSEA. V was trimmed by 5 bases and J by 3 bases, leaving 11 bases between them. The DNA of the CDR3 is TGCAGCGTTTTGGAGGCGAGCTACGAGCAGTACTTC. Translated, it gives CSVLEASYEQYF.

Here the CDR3 reads CSAAQGDTGELFF. DNA for the CDR3: TGCAGCGCCGCACAGGGAGACACCGGGGAGCTGTTTTTT. This chain links TRBV29-1 with TRBJ2-2; tentatively, D is TRBD1 (6 bases). This CDR3 spans 13 amino acids. CDR1 SQVTM and CDR2 ANQGSEA come from the germline V gene. Trimming took 7 bases from V and 3 from J, leaving 12 bases between them.

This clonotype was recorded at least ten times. CDR3 residues: CSVDGGRATYNEQFF. The DNA of the CDR3 is TGCAGCGTTGATGGGGGGAGGGCGACTTACAATGAGCAGTTCTTC. J is TRBJ2-1 and V is TRBV29-1; 7 bases line up with TRBD2. Germline CDR1 reads SQVTM; CDR2 reads ANQGSEA. This CDR3 is built from 15 residues. Losses at the gene ends were 3 bases for V and 4 bases for J; bases not matched to a gene: 9.